Sequencing of this TCR beta chain was carried out in a study of blood T cell repertoires in COVID-19 (dated by TCRdb to the early 2020s). Regarding the research as a whole: Samples covering the acute and convalescent phases of COVID-19 were provided by collaborators in the United States, Italy and Spain. The prospective study material was composed of cDNA or gDNA derived from T cells, B-cell-depleted T cells, or PBMCs. The dataset comprised deeply sampled blood TCRbeta repertoires from subjects exposed to, actively infected with, or recovered from COVID-19. The repertoires were released in a freely available public database intended as a resource for research on the immune response to SARS-CoV-2. The samples were drawn from the first 160 participants of the ongoing ImmuneRACE study and from some 1,300 subjects provided by 6 global collaborators. A de-identified subject ID, COVID-19 status, age in years and sex were almost always included in the sample metadata. Where available, HLA class I and class II types were obtained from metadata supplied by the sample provider rather than from assay-based typing.

TCRbeta CDR3 regions were amplified from genomic DNA by means of the immunoSEQ Assay, a bias-controlled multiplex PCR. On the study's bioinformatics: The number of nucleated cells in each sample was estimated from the amplification of reference gene primers within the assay. To quantify the absolute abundance of each unique TCRbeta CDR3 rearrangement, sequence reads were collapsed and filtered. Productive Simpson clonality was computed per sample as the square root of Simpson's diversity index over productive rearrangements. TCRdb mirrors the immuneACCESS table, restricted to in-frame sequences. Some clones are absent from its copies; in checked studies, under half trace to an unresolved V gene, and the reason for the others is unknown. V and J calls and clone size are those listed in that table; D and trimming were worked out from the DNA. This sample lists a few hundred thousand clones; more than 75% were detected once. Of the sample, about 12% is held by the ten largest clones.

As regards this clone: Its antigen is currently not known. No per-base quality is available; no much larger clone lies one base away.

Trimming costs V 6 bases and J 7 bases, and their ends lie 9 bases apart. In the germline V gene, CDR1 corresponds to SNHLY and CDR2 to FYNNEI. Inclusive of the bounding cysteine and phenylalanine, the CDR3 is 12 residues long. Of all the DNA, just the CDR3 is kept, 36 bases in frame from base 1. Study-level results and caveats: Clinical and demographic metadata were provided uncurated, with the amount varying by source and participant.

Collaborating institutions collected whole blood in K2EDTA tubes following their own protocols. For TCRbeta analysis, collaborator samples were shipped as frozen whole blood, as isolated PBMCs, or as DNA extracted from either sample type. This sequence was found in a man older than 75 with acute or convalescent COVID-19. Sequenced sample: peripheral blood. Recombination linked TRBV2 to TRBJ1-4; a confident D gene designation cannot be given. The nucleotides are TGTGCCAGCAGATTTGCTAGTGAAAAACTGTTTTTT. This yields the protein CASRFASEKLFF. The CDR3 plus the reference TRBV2 and TRBJ1-4 genes for the other parts give the full variable domain: EPEVTQTPSHQVTQMGQEVILRCVPISNHLYFYWYRQILGQKVEFLVSFYNNEISEKSEIFDDQFSVERPDGSNFTLKIRSTKLEDSAMYFCASRFASEKLFFGSGTQLSVL.